This passage covers 23 T cell receptor beta chains from one sample sequenced in a study of cytomegalovirus exposure and HLA in healthy donors. The repertoire was sequenced with immunoSEQ multiplex PCR; TCRdb's copy has only in-frame clones and lacks some. The sample includes roughly 300,000 clones, 86% of them seen just once. The sample consisted of PBMCs. The source of these receptors is a woman aged 18-29 years in good health and CMV-seronegative.

This chain uses TRBV6-6 with TRBJ1-5, with D possibly being TRBD1 (6 bases). This CDR3 has 13 amino acids. V lost 4 bases and J 5 bases, leaving 9 bases between the germline ends. Germline V gives CDR1 MNHNY, CDR2 SVGAGI (reference sequence). CDR3 sequence (DNA): TGTGCCAGCAGTTCGCAGGGGTATCAGCCCCAGCATTTT. Amino acids: CASSSQGYQPQHF.

A single count supports this clone. The J gene is TRBJ2-7, the V gene TRBV5-1; 9 bases are a match to TRBD2. CDR3 length equals 16 residues. J gave up 2 bases and V 4 bases, and 10 bases lay outside the gene matches. CDR1 SGHRS and CDR2 YFSETQ come from the germline V gene. The CDR3: CASSLDGTSRTYEQYF. For the CDR3, the DNA is TGCGCCAGCAGCCTGGACGGGACTAGCAGAACCTACGAGCAGTACTTC.

This clone was recorded a few times. The chain has TRBV18 and TRBJ1-2; D ambiguous. V was clipped by 3 bases and J by 5 bases, with 10 bases between them. Looked up from germline, CDR1 is KGHSH and CDR2 is LQKENI. The CDR3 contains 13 residues. CDR3 nucleotide sequence: TGTGCCAGCTCACCTTTCGACATGTATGGCTACACCTTC. Amino acids: CASSPFDMYGYTF.

Comments on this clone: At the DNA level, this CDR3 is encoded by other sequences in the same sample as well. The CDR3 loop reads CASSLGLAGVNEQFF. Here the CDR3 DNA reads TGTGCCAGCAGCCTCGGACTAGCGGGAGTTAATGAGCAGTTCTTC. V and J are TRBV7-3 and TRBJ2-1, with TRBD2 matching 13 bases. CDR3 size: 15 residues. J gave up 7 bases and V 5 bases, and 5 bases lay outside the gene matches. Per germline, CDR1 SGHTA and CDR2 FQGTGA.

This sequence joins TRBV12-5 and TRBJ2-1; tentatively, D is TRBD2 (5 bases). Germline loops: CDR1 LGHNT, CDR2 FRNRAP. The germline V and J ends were trimmed by 5 bases and 12 bases, with 17 bases remaining between them. The CDR3 consists of 13 residues. In DNA, the CDR3 is TGTGCTAGTGGTACGGAAGCGGTCTCGGCGCAGTTCTTC. It translates to CASGTEAVSAQFF.

This clone appeared once. The rearrangement joins TRBV27 to TRBJ1-4; 9 bases line up with TRBD1. The junction had 11 bases not matched to a gene; V was cut back by 4 bases and J by 8 bases. The germline V gene has CDR1 MNHEY and CDR2 SMNVEV (reference sequence). The CDR3 runs 16 residues. This CDR3 reads CASSSSLGDRAEKLFF. CDR3 DNA sequence: TGTGCCAGCAGTTCCTCCCTGGGGGACAGGGCGGAAAAACTGTTTTTT.

The chain carries TRBV2 and TRBJ1-3, with D uncertain. CDR3 length: 12 residues. Germline loops: CDR1 SNHLY, CDR2 FYNNEI. V lost 6 bases to trimming and J lost 4 bases, with 7 bases between them. The chain's CDR3 is CASRNKGNTIYF. The CDR3 DNA is TGTGCCAGCAGAAACAAAGGAAACACCATATATTTT. The variable domain in full, completed from reference TRBV2 and TRBJ1-3, reads EPEVTQTPSHQVTQMGQEVILRCVPISNHLYFYWYRQILGQKVEFLVSFYNNEISEKSEIFDDQFSVERPDGSNFTLKIRSTKLEDSAMYFCASRNKGNTIYFGEGSWLTVV.

The chain combines TRBV7-9 with TRBJ2-1, with 9 bases that match TRBD2. The CDR3 contains 17 residues. Germline-derived CDR1 and CDR2 are SEHNR and FQNEAQ (reference sequence). J was trimmed by 3 bases and V by 1 base; bases with no gene match: 7. The DNA for the CDR3 is TGTGCCAGCAGCTTAGTGGGGCGGGAGGGGTACTACAATGAGCAGTTCTTC. This encodes CASSLVGREGYYNEQFF.

With respect to this clone: A read error may produce the germline difference seen at one junction end. The chain uses TRBV2 and TRBJ1-1; TRBD1 aligns across 7 bases. Germline lookup yields CDR1 SNHLY and CDR2 FYNNEI. The CDR3 is made up of 14 amino acids. The CDR3 coding sequence is TGTGCCAGCACTGCGGGACAGACGAACGCTGAAGCTTTCTTT. Its protein product is CASTAGQTNAEAFF.

The gene calls are TRBV7-2 and TRBJ1-2; 9 nucleotides line up with TRBD1. Unmatched junction bases numbered 5, after V lost 5 bases and J lost 4 bases. The germline V gene encodes CDR1 SGHTA and CDR2 FQGNSA. The CDR3 covers 14 residues. CDR3 nucleotides: TGTGCCAGCAGCCCACAGGGGGCCAGCTATGGCTACACCTTC. It codes for CASSPQGASYGYTF.

The J gene is TRBJ2-5, the V gene TRBV30, with TRBD2 identical over 10 bases. Germline V CDR1 and CDR2: GTSNPN, SVGIG (reference sequence). The CDR3 extends over 14 amino acids. Trimming cost V 5 bases and J 5 bases; bases outside gene matches: 8. The CDR3 nucleotides are TGTGCCTGGGCTAGCGGGAGCCCGGGTGAGACCCAGTACTTC. Its translation is CAWASGSPGETQYF.

The chain uses TRBV6-5 and TRBJ2-7; a possible D gene is TRBD1 (5 bases). V lost 2 bases and J lost 7, with 9 bases in between. The CDR3 consists of 12 residues. Germline V lookup: CDR1 MNHEY, CDR2 SVGAGI. CDR3 protein: CASSYPDREQYF. The CDR3 DNA reads TGTGCCAGCAGTTACCCAGACAGAGAGCAGTACTTC.

The V gene is TRBV11-3, the J gene TRBJ2-1; 9 bases match TRBD2. The CDR3 covers 16 residues. The germline CDR1 and CDR2 sequences are SGHNT and YENEEA. V gave up 4 bases and J gave up 1 base; unmatched junction bases: 5. CDR3 DNA: TGTGCCAGCAGCTCCCCCAGCGGGAGGTCCTACAATGAGCAGTTCTTC. Residues: CASSSPSGRSYNEQFF.

The genes are TRBV10-1 and TRBJ1-5; D remains ambiguous. Trimming cost V 7 bases and J 4 bases, with 8 bases left between them. This CDR3 has 12 amino acids. CDR1 WNHNN and CDR2 SYGVQD come from the germline V gene (reference sequence). The DNA of the CDR3 is TGCGCCAGCAACGGGGTGAATCAGCCCCAGCATTTT. This sequence encodes CASNGVNQPQHF.

The V call is TRBV4-1, the J call TRBJ2-1; 11 positions agree with TRBD2. With 2 bases clipped from V and 9 bases from J, the junction kept 6 bases outside the gene matches. The CDR3 runs to 15 residues. The germline V gene encodes CDR1 MGHRA and CDR2 YSYEKL. As DNA, the CDR3 is TGCGCCAGCAGCCAACTAGCGGGAGGTATAGGTGAGCAGTTCTTC. Residues: CASSQLAGGIGEQFF.

The rearrangement uses TRBV6-5 and TRBJ2-4, with D perhaps TRBD2 (6 bases). Trimming pared 6 bases from V and 15 bases from J, leaving 18 bases between. From germline, CDR1 is MNHEY and CDR2 SVGAGI. The CDR3 sequence is 12 residues long. The CDR3 loop reads CASRDRDLNMYF. CDR3 nucleotide sequence: TGTGCCAGCAGGGACCGGGACTTAAATATGTACTTC.

This clone was counted a single time. The genes are TRBV7-2 and TRBJ2-3; TRBD2 matches at 9 bases. The trim removed 3 bases at V and 3 bases at J, leaving 4 bases unmatched. The CDR3 is 15 amino acids. Germline CDR1 and CDR2: SGHTA and FQGNSA. The CDR3 bases are TGTGCCAGCAGCTTTCTAGCGGGATCTACAGATACGCAGTATTTT. The encoded protein is CASSFLAGSTDTQYF. Looking up the rest from reference TRBV7-2 and TRBJ2-3 gives the full variable domain: GAGVSQSPSNKVTEKGKDVELRCDPISGHTALYWYRQSLGQGLEFLIYFQGNSAPDKSGLPSDRFSAERTGGSVSTLTIQRTQQEDSAVYLCASSFLAGSTDTQYFGPGTRLTVL.

DNA of the CDR3: TGTGCCTGGAGTGCAGGGTTAATTACTGAAGCTTTCTTT. Translating it yields CAWSAGLITEAFF. The chain has TRBV30 and TRBJ1-1; possibly TRBD1 for D (5 bases). V dropped 1 base and J dropped 5 bases, with 11 bases sitting between them. CDR3 length: 13 amino acids. Germline CDR1 and CDR2: GTSNPN and SVGIG (reference sequence). Using reference TRBV30 and TRBJ1-1 for the parts outside the CDR3, the full variable domain is SQTIHQWPATLVQPVGSPLSLECTVEGTSNPNLYWYRQAAGRGLQLLFYSVGIGQISSEVPQNLSASRPQDRQFILSSKKLLLSDSGFYLCAWSAGLITEAFFGQGTRLTVV.

The chain employs TRBV6-5 and TRBJ2-3, with D possibly matching TRBD2 (7 bases). Germline-derived CDR1 and CDR2 are MNHEY and SVGAGI. V shed 0 bases and J shed 4 bases, with 14 bases lying between them. CDR3 length equals 16 residues. The CDR3 reads CASSYSGGGSADTQYF. For the CDR3, the DNA is TGTGCCAGCAGTTACTCGGGAGGGGGGAGCGCAGATACGCAGTATTTT.

The V gene is TRBV28, the J gene TRBJ2-7, with 7 bases matching TRBD2. The junction had 9 bases not matched to a gene; V was cut back by 8 bases and J by 2 bases. The CDR3 runs 14 residues. From germline, CDR1 is MDHEN and CDR2 SYDVKM. CDR3 loop: CASQTPSGTYEQYF. DNA of the CDR3: TGTGCCAGCCAAACCCCTAGCGGAACCTACGAGCAGTACTTC.

The rearrangement joins TRBV5-1 to TRBJ2-5; 10 positions agree with TRBD1. With V trimmed by 0 bases and J by 6 bases, 2 bases remained unmatched. The length of the CDR3 is 14 residues. CDR1 and CDR2 from the germline V gene are SGHRS and YFSETQ. The DNA for the CDR3 is TGCGCCAGCAGCTTGGGGACAGGGGGGAAGACCCAGTACTTC. This gives the protein CASSLGTGGKTQYF. The full variable domain, in which reference TRBV5-1 and TRBJ2-5 provide the parts outside the CDR3, is KAGVTQTPRYLIKTRGQQVTLSCSPISGHRSVSWYQQTPGQGLQFLFEYFSETQRNKGNFPGRFSGRQFSNSRSEMNVSTLELGDSALYLCASSLGTGGKTQYFGPGTRLLVL.

The CDR3 nucleotides read TGTGCCAGCAGCCCACCCTTACGGGGGGGTGAGCAGTTCTTC. Translated, it gives CASSPPLRGGEQFF. The chain carries TRBV7-9 and TRBJ2-1; 8 nucleotides line up with TRBD2. V lost 5 bases to trimming and J lost 9 bases; unmatched junction nucleotides: 9. Germline V lookup: CDR1 SEHNR, CDR2 FQNEAQ (reference sequence). The length of the CDR3 is 14 residues.

This clone has a handful of counts. The chain is built from TRBV7-2 and TRBJ2-7; D may be TRBD1 (6 bases). Trimming removed 5 bases at V and 4 bases at J, with 15 bases between. CDR1 is SGHTA and CDR2 is FQGNSA in the germline V gene. The CDR3 spans 14 residues. The CDR3 DNA sequence: TGTGCCAGCAGCAACAACAGGGTTAGTTACGAGCAGTACTTC. Translated, it gives CASSNNRVSYEQYF. Using reference TRBV7-2 and TRBJ2-7 for the parts outside the CDR3, the full variable domain is GAGVSQSPSNKVTEKGKDVELRCDPISGHTALYWYRQSLGQGLEFLIYFQGNSAPDKSGLPSDRFSAERTGGSVSTLTIQRTQQEDSAVYLCASSNNRVSYEQYFGPGTRLTVT.